Below are 26 T cell receptor beta chains sequenced from a single sample in a study of CD8+ T cells in alopecia areata. Extracted RNA was reverse transcribed into cDNA, the sequencing template. Clones were read by immunoSEQ multiplex PCR, and TCRdb kept only the in-frame ones, dropping some. This sample has around 110,000 clones, with about four fifths found just once. Sample treatment: oral pan-JAK inhibitor, 5-10 mg twice daily. The material was CD8+ T cells sorted from blood, obtained at week 24, from a patient treated with tofacitinib. These receptors came from a human donor with alopecia areata.

This clone has only one observation. The rearrangement links TRBV14 to TRBJ1-1; D may be TRBD1 (5 bases). Per the germline V gene, CDR1 is SGHDN and CDR2 is FVKESK. This CDR3 contains 13 residues. Trimming removed 3 bases at V and 5 bases at J, with 10 bases between. CDR3 nucleotide sequence: TGTGCCAGCAGCCAGGGGGTCTGGACTGAAGCTTTCTTT. This sequence encodes CASSQGVWTEAFF.

This chain connects TRBV11-3 to TRBJ2-1; D could derive from TRBD1 or TRBD2 (5 bases each). Deletions cut 3 bases from V and 8 bases from J, with 11 bases between. The CDR3 totals 13 residues. Germline V gene sequence: CDR1 SGHNT, CDR2 YENEEA. CDR3 in DNA: TGTGCCAGCAGCTTCGTGGGGGTTGATGAGCAGTTCTTC. As protein: CASSFVGVDEQFF.

The rearrangement links TRBV5-1 to TRBJ2-7, with D uncertain. Looked up from germline, CDR1 is SGHRS and CDR2 is YFSETQ. Trimming removed 1 base at V and 5 bases at J, with 7 bases between. The CDR3 spans 12 residues. The CDR3 loop reads CASSLRSDEQYF. In DNA, the CDR3 is TGCGCCAGCAGCTTGAGGTCGGACGAGCAGTACTTC.

For this clone: A read error may account for a junction end that differs from germline. The chain has TRBV7-2 and TRBJ2-3; D unresolved. Germline V gene lookup returns CDR1 SGHTA and CDR2 FQGNSA. CDR3 length: 8 residues. CDR3 coding DNA: TGTGCCAGCAGCTTAGTAGATTTT. Its protein product is CASSLVDF.

This chain links TRBV7-9 with TRBJ1-5; D not certain. Germline V lookup: CDR1 SEHNR, CDR2 FQNEAQ (reference sequence). The V gene lost 1 base and the J gene lost 9 bases, with 4 bases spanning the gap. This CDR3 spans 11 amino acids. The CDR3 is CASSLGGPQHF. The CDR3 nucleotides are TGTGCCAGCAGCTTAGGGGGGCCCCAGCATTTT.

The J gene is TRBJ2-7, the V gene TRBV5-1; maybe TRBD1 (5 bases). Germline CDR1 SGHRS, CDR2 YFSETQ. V lost 1 base and J lost 4, with 6 bases in between. The CDR3 runs to 12 residues. This chain's CDR3 is CASSLRGYEQYF. The CDR3, as DNA: TGCGCCAGCAGCTTGAGGGGTTACGAGCAGTACTTC.

In this sample, this clone turned up a few times. The chain uses TRBV4-1 and TRBJ2-7; D possibly corresponds to TRBD1 (5 bases). The germline V and J ends were trimmed by 0 bases and 0 bases, with 18 bases remaining between them. The CDR3 has 18 residues. The V gene's germline CDR1 is MGHRA and CDR2 YSYEKL. The CDR3 bases are TGCGCCAGCAGCCAAGATTCTTTTGGGCAGGGTGGCTCCTACGAGCAGTACTTC. This codes for CASSQDSFGQGGSYEQYF.

The chain has TRBV9 and TRBJ2-3; 12 bases align to TRBD2. CDR3 length equals 15 residues. V was clipped by 3 bases and J by 3 bases; unmatched bases: 2. Looked up from germline, CDR1 is SGDLS and CDR2 is YYNGEE. CDR3 sequence reads: CASSATSGGTDTQYF. DNA of the CDR3: TGTGCCAGCAGCGCGACTAGCGGGGGAACAGATACGCAGTATTTT.

The chain is built from TRBV10-3 and TRBJ1-6; D is undetermined. In germline, CDR1 is ENHRY, CDR2 SYGVKD. This CDR3 spans 16 amino acids. The V gene lost 5 bases and the J gene lost 7 bases, with 18 bases spanning the gap. The CDR3 DNA reads as TGTGCCATCAGTTACGGGCCCGGGAAAAGGAATTCACCCCTCCACTTT. Protein product: CAISYGPGKRNSPLHF.

The chain uses TRBV7-9 and TRBJ2-5, with D possibly being TRBD1 (6 bases). The V gene's germline CDR1 is SEHNR and CDR2 FQNEAQ (reference sequence). The CDR3 spans 16 residues. V was clipped by 1 base and J by 5 bases, with 17 bases between them. The CDR3 region is CASSLGPTGPRETQYF. CDR3 coding DNA: TGTGCCAGCAGCTTAGGGCCGACAGGTCCCAGGGAGACCCAGTACTTC.

CDR3 region: CASSSAVSYEQYF. Here the CDR3 DNA reads TGTGCCAGCAGCTCCGCGGTCTCCTACGAGCAGTACTTC. V and J are TRBV7-2 and TRBJ2-7; D gene ambiguous. Germline CDR1 is SGHTA and CDR2 is FQGNSA. V was shortened by 4 bases and J by 0 bases, with 7 bases between the two germline ends. This CDR3 has 13 residues.

The genes are TRBV11-1 and TRBJ1-1; D not certain. The V end lost 10 bases, the J end lost 5 bases, and 8 bases lay between the germline ends. CDR3 length: 10 amino acids. Looked up from germline, CDR1 is SGHAT and CDR2 is FQDESV (reference sequence). DNA for the CDR3: TGTGCCACCCGGAGGACTGAAGCTTTCTTT. Translation: CATRRTEAFF.

The CDR3 reads CASSLGLAGGNEQFF. In DNA form, the CDR3 reads TGCGCCAGCAGCCTCGGACTAGCGGGGGGGAATGAGCAGTTCTTC. This chain joins TRBV4-1 and TRBJ2-1; 15 bases fit TRBD2. There are 15 residues in the CDR3. The germline V gene encodes CDR1 MGHRA and CDR2 YSYEKL. V shed 4 bases and J 7 bases; nucleotides not matched to a gene: 2.

The chain has TRBV4-2 and TRBJ2-3; 9 positions agree with TRBD2. CDR3 length: 17 amino acids. Per germline, CDR1 LGHNA and CDR2 YNFKEQ. With V trimmed by 2 bases and J by 2 bases, 8 bases remained unmatched. The CDR3 DNA reads as TGTGCCAGCAGCCAAACCATGGCTAGCGGGGACACAGATACGCAGTATTTT. This codes for CASSQTMASGDTDTQYF.

The chain is built from TRBV11-2 and TRBJ2-3; 12 nucleotides match TRBD2. CDR1 is SGHAT and CDR2 is FQNNGV in the germline V gene. The CDR3 has 19 residues. The ends lost 5 bases at V and 2 bases at J; junction bases unmatched: 14. CDR3 loop: CASSLDPTSGGRFTDTQYF. The DNA for the CDR3 is TGTGCCAGCAGCCTCGACCCTACTAGCGGGGGGCGATTCACAGATACGCAGTATTTT. The full variable domain, with the rest looked up from reference TRBV11-2 and TRBJ2-3, is EAGVAQSPRYKIIEKRQSVAFWCNPISGHATLYWYQQILGQGPKLLIQFQNNGVVDDSQLPKDRFSAERLKGVDSTLKIQPAKLEDSAVYLCASSLDPTSGGRFTDTQYFGPGTRLTVL.

The rearrangement joins TRBV29-1 to TRBJ2-1; weak D call: TRBD1 (5 bases). The CDR3 contains 14 residues. Germline assignment: CDR1 SQVTM and CDR2 ANQGSEA. Trimming pared 5 bases from V and 7 bases from J, leaving 18 bases between. The CDR3 protein is CSVPGVGALNEQFF. The DNA of the CDR3 is TGCAGCGTTCCTGGGGTAGGGGCGCTTAATGAGCAGTTCTTC.

The chain couples TRBV5-6 to TRBJ1-1, with TRBD1 as a possible D gene (5 bases). Germline values: CDR1 SGHDT, CDR2 YYEEEE. V was cut by 4 bases and J by 5 bases, with 18 bases left in between. The CDR3 contains 15 residues. The CDR3 bases are TGTGCCAGCAGCACATTGGGTGGGGGTCGGACTGAAGCTTTCTTT. Its translation is CASSTLGGGRTEAFF.

The CDR3 region is CASSLIGAEQYF. The CDR3 DNA is TGTGCCAGCAGTTTAATAGGGGCAGAGCAGTACTTC. The genes are TRBV27 and TRBJ2-7; weak D call: TRBD1 (5 bases). V shed 2 bases and J shed 7 bases, with 9 bases lying between them. There are 12 residues in the CDR3. Germline V CDR1 and CDR2: MNHEY, SMNVEV (reference sequence).

V gene TRBV6-5 combines with J gene TRBJ2-1, with D unclear. The CDR3 is 11 amino acids. In germline, CDR1 is MNHEY, CDR2 SVGAGI. Trimming removed 5 bases from V and 6 bases from J, with 5 bases in between. CDR3 DNA: TGTGCCAGCAGTCGAAGCAATGAGCAGTTCTTC. Protein: CASSRSNEQFF.

This chain connects TRBV7-9 to TRBJ2-1; 12 positions match TRBD2. CDR3 length: 15 amino acids. CDR1 and CDR2 from the germline V gene are SEHNR and FQNEAQ (reference sequence). V lost 5 bases to trimming and J lost 4 bases; unmatched junction nucleotides: 3. The chain's CDR3 is CASSRLAGVYNEQFF. The CDR3 bases are TGTGCCAGCAGCCGACTAGCGGGGGTATACAATGAGCAGTTCTTC.

The chain combines TRBV27 with TRBJ2-7, with D maybe TRBD2 (6 bases). There are 14 residues in the CDR3. Deletions cut 5 bases from V and 5 bases from J, with 16 bases between. The germline CDR1 and CDR2 sequences are MNHEY and SMNVEV (reference sequence). The CDR3 DNA reads TGTGCCAGCAGTCCAACTAGGGGAGGAAACGAGCAGTACTTC. This sequence encodes CASSPTRGGNEQYF.

This chain connects TRBV21-1 to TRBJ2-7; the D call in the table, TRBD2, was not verified against the DNA. TRBV21-1 is given as a pseudogene. This CDR3 is 12 amino acids long. CDR3 nucleotide sequence: TGTGCCAGCAGCAAAGAGGGAGGGCTAGCGTACTTC. It specifies CASSKEGGLAYF.

The V gene is TRBV5-1, the J gene TRBJ1-1; D might be TRBD1 (5 bases). Germline V gives CDR1 SGHRS, CDR2 YFSETQ. The V and J ends lost 2 bases and 6 bases respectively, with 14 bases between them. The CDR3 has 14 amino acids. The CDR3 nucleotides read TGCGCCAGCAGCTTTGGCCCCCAAGGGGCTGAAGCTTTCTTT. Translating it yields CASSFGPQGAEAFF.

The rearrangement links TRBV21-1 to TRBJ1-1; TRBD1 was called by the table and not checked on the DNA. TRBV21-1 corresponds to a pseudogene. The length of the CDR3 is 17 residues. The CDR3 here is CASSKGTGNDPDTEAFF. CDR3 nucleotides: TGTGCCAGCAGCAAAGGGACAGGCAACGACCCGGACACTGAAGCTTTCTTT.

This chain links TRBV7-2 with TRBJ2-3; 13 nucleotides match TRBD2. CDR1 SGHTA and CDR2 FQGNSA come from the germline V gene. The trim removed 6 bases at V and 2 bases at J, leaving 14 bases unmatched. This CDR3 has 19 residues. CDR3 protein: CASSPGLAGDLGFTDTQYF. The DNA of the CDR3 is TGTGCCAGCAGTCCAGGACTAGCGGGGGACCTGGGTTTCACAGATACGCAGTATTTT.

Only one count was recorded for this clone. The J gene is TRBJ2-3, the V gene TRBV7-6; D is perhaps TRBD2 (7 bases). The length of the CDR3 is 15 residues. Deletions cut 1 base from V and 6 bases from J, with 14 bases between. Germline CDR1 and CDR2: SGHVS and FNYEAQ. The CDR3 DNA reads as TGTGCCAGCAGCTTAGTTGGGGGGGCGGTCGATACGCAGTATTTT. Its translation is CASSLVGGAVDTQYF.